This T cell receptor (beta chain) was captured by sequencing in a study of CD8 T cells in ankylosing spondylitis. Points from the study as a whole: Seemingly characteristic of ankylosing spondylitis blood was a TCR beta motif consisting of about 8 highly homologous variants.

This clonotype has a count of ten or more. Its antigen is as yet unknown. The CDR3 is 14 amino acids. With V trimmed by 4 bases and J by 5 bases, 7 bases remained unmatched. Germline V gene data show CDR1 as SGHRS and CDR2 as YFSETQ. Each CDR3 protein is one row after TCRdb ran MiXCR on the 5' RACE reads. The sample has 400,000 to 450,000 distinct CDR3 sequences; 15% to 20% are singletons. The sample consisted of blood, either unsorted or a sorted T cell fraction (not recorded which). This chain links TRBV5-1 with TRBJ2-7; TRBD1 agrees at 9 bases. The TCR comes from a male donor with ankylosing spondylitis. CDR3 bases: TGCGCCAGCAGCCCGGGGGGACAGGGAAACGAGCAGTACTTC. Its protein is CASSPGGQGNEQYF.